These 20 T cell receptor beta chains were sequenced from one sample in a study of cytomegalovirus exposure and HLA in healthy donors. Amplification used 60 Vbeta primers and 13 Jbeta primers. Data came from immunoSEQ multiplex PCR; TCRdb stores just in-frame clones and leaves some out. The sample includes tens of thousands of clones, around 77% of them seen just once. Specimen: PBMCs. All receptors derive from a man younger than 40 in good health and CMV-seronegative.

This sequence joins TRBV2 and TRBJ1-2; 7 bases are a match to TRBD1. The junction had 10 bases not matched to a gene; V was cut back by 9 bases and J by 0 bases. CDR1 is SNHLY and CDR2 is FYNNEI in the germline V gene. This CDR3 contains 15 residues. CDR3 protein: CASSRQGSTNYGYTF. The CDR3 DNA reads TGTGCCAGTTCTAGACAGGGTTCTACTAACTATGGCTACACCTTC. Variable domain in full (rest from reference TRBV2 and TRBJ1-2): EPEVTQTPSHQVTQMGQEVILRCVPISNHLYFYWYRQILGQKVEFLVSFYNNEISEKSEIFDDQFSVERPDGSNFTLKIRSTKLEDSAMYFCASSRQGSTNYGYTFGSGTRLTVV.

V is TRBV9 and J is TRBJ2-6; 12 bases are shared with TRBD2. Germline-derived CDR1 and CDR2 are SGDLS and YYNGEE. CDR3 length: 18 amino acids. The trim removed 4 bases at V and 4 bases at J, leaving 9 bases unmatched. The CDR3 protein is CASSFPSGRAGGANVLTF. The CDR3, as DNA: TGTGCCAGCAGCTTCCCTAGCGGGAGGGCGGGGGGGGCCAACGTCCTGACTTTC.

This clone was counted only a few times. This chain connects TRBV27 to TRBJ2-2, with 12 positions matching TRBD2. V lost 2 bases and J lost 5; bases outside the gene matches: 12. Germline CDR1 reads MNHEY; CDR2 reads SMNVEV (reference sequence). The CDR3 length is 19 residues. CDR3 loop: CASSLKIGLAGFGTGELFF. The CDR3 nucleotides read TGTGCCAGCAGTTTAAAGATTGGACTAGCGGGATTCGGGACCGGGGAGCTGTTTTTT.

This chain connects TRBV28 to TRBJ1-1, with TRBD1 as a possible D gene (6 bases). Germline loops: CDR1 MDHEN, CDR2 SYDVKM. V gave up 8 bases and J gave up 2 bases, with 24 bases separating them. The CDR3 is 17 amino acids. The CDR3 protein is CASVAAPGANGNTEAFF. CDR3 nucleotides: TGTGCCAGCGTAGCTGCTCCAGGGGCAAATGGAAACACTGAAGCTTTCTTT.

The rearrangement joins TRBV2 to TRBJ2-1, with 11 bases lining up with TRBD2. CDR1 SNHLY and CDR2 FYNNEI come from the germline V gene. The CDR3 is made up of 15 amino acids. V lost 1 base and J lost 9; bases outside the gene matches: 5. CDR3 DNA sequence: TGTGCCAGCAGTGAAGGGACTAGCGGGCCGCGTGAGCAGTTCTTC. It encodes CASSEGTSGPREQFF.

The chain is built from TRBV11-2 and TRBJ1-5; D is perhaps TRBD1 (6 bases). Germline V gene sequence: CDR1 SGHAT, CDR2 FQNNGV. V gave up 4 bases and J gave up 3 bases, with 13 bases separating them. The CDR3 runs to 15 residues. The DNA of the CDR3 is TGTGCCAGCAGCTCGACTCGACAGGTCAATCAGCCCCAGCATTTT. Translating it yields CASSSTRQVNQPQHF.

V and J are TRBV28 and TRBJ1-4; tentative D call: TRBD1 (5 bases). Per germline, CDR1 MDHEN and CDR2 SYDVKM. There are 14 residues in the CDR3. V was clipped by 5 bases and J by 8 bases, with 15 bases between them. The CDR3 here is CASSPQGLYEKLFF. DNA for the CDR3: TGTGCCAGCAGTCCTCAGGGTTTGTACGAAAAACTGTTTTTT.

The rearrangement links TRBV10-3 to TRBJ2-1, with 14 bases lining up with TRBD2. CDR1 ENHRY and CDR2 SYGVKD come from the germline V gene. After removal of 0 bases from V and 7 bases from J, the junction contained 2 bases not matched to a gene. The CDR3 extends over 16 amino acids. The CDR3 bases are TGTGCCATCAGTGAGTCCGGGACTAGCGGGAGTAATGAGCAGTTCTTC. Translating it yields CAISESGTSGSNEQFF.

Here the CDR3 reads CASSDHKNSPLHF. For the CDR3, the DNA is TGTGCCAGCAGTGACCACAAGAATTCACCCCTCCACTTT. This rearrangement joins TRBV25-1 to TRBJ1-6; D unclear. CDR3 size: 13 residues. Trimming removed 3 bases from V and 7 bases from J, with 7 bases in between. Germline V CDR1 and CDR2: MGHDK, SYGVNS.

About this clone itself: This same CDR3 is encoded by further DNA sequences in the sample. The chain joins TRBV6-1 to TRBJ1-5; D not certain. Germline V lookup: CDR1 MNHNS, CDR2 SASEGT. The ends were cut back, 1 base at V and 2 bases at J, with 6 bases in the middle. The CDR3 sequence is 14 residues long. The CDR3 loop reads CASSEVGGNQPQHF. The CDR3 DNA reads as TGTGCCAGCAGTGAAGTCGGGGGCAATCAGCCCCAGCATTTT.

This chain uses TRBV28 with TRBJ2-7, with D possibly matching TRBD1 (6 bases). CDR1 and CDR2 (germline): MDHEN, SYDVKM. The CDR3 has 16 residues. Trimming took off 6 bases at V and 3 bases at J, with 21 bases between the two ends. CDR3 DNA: TGTGCCAGCAGCGACTCTGGGGGCAGGGGATACTACGAGCAGTACTTC. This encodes CASSDSGGRGYYEQYF.

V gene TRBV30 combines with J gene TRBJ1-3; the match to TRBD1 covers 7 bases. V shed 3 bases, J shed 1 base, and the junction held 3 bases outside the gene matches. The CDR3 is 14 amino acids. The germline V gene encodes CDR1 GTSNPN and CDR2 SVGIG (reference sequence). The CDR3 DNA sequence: TGTGCCTGGAGATTACAGGGGTCTGGAAACACCATATATTTT. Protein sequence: CAWRLQGSGNTIYF.

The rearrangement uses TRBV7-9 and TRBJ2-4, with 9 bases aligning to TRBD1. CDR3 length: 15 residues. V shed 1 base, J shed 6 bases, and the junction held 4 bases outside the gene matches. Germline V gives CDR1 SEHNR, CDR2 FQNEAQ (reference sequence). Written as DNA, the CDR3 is TGTGCCAGCAGCTTAGTTGGGACAGGGTTAAACATTCAGTACTTC. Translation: CASSLVGTGLNIQYF.

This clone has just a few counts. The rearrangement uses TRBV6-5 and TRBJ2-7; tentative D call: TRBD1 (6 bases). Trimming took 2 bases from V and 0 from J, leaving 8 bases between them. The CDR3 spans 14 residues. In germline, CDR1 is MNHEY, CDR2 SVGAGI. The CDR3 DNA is TGTGCCAGCAGTTACAAAGGGGGCTCCTACGAGCAGTACTTC. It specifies CASSYKGGSYEQYF.

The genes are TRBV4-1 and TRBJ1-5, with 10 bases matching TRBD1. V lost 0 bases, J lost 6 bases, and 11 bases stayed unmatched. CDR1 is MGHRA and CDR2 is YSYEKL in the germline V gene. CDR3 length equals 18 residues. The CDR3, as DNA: TGCGCCAGCAGCCAAGAAGCGACAGGGGGCGCGTTGTCTCAGCCCCAGCATTTT. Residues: CASSQEATGGALSQPQHF.

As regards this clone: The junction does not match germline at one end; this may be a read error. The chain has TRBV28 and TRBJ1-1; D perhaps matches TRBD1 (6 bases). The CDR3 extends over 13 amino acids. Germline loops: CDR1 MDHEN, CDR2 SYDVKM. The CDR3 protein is CAGSPDRSTEAFF. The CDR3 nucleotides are TGTGCCGGCAGTCCCGACAGGTCCACTGAAGCTTTCTTT.

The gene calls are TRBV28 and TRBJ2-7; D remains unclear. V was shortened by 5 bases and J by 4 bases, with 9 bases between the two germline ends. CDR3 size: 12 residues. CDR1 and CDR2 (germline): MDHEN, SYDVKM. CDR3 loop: CASSLQDYEQYF. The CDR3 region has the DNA TGTGCCAGCAGTCTGCAGGATTACGAGCAGTACTTC.

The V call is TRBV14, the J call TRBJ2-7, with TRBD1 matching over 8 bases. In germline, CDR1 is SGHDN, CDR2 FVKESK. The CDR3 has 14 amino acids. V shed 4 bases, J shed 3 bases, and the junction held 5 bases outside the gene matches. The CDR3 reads CASSPWDRLYEQYF. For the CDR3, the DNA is TGTGCCAGCAGCCCTTGGGACAGGCTCTACGAGCAGTACTTC.

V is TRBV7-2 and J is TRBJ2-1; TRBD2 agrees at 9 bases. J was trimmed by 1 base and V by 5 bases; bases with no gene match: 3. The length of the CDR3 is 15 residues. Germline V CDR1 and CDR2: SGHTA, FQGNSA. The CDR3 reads CASSNSGSSYNEQFF. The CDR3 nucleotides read TGTGCCAGCAGCAATAGCGGGAGTTCCTACAATGAGCAGTTCTTC.

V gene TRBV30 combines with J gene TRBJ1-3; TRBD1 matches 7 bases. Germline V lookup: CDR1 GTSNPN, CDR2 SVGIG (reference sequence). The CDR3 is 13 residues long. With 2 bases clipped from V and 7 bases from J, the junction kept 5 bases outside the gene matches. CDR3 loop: CAWSLTGPNTIYF. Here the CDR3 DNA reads TGTGCCTGGAGTCTGACAGGGCCGAACACCATATATTTT.